The T cell receptor (beta chain) under discussion was sequenced for a study of beta chain features in type 1 diabetes. General study results and limits: Within patients, naive, central memory and Treg TCRB repertoires seemed more similar than within healthy donors. Among type 1 diabetes patients, VDJ junctions had fewer insertions and more deletions.

cDNA synthesis used the whole RNA isolate, giving expressed TCRB sequences. Produced via immunoSEQ multiplex PCR; TCRdb's table is partial and in-frame only. The data show roughly 610,000 clones, 15% to 17% seen once. This clone showed up just a few times. Its cognate antigen is unknown. Germline V gene lookup returns CDR1 SGHDT and CDR2 YYEEEE. There are 14 residues in the CDR3. V was pared by 4 bases and J by 4 bases, with 12 bases between. The authors obtained over 98% purity in all sorted populations. The sequencing sample was made of naive CD4+ T cells from blood. The chain uses TRBV5-6 and TRBJ1-5; D is unclear. The source of this sequence is a man aged 18-30 years in good health. CDR3 amino acids: CASSPSGRNQPQHF. CDR3 DNA sequence: TGTGCCAGCAGCCCATCGGGCCGAAATCAGCCCCAGCATTTT.